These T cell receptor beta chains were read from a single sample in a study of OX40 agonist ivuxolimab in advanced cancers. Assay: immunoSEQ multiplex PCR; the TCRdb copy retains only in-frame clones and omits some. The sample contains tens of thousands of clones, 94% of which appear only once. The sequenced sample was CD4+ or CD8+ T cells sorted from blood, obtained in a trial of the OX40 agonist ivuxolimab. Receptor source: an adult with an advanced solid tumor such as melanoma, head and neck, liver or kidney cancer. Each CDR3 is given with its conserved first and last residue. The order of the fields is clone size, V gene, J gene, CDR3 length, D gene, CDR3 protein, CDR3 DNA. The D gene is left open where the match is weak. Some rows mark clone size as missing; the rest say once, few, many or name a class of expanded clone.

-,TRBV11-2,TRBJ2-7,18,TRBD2,CASSPWTSGPRGEDEQYF,TGTGCCAGCAGTCCTTGGACTAGCGGGCCACGAGGTGAGGACGAGCAGTACTTC
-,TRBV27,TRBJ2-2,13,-,CASSLHNPSQLFF,TGTGCCAGCAGTTTACACAACCCCTCGCAGCTGTTTTTT
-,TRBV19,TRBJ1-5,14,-,CASSISGLGQPQHF,TGTGCCAGTAGTATCAGTGGGTTGGGTCAGCCCCAGCATTTT
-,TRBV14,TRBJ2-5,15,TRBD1,CASSQRRGLLETQYF,TGTGCCAGCAGCCAACGAAGGGGGCTGTTGGAGACCCAGTACTTC
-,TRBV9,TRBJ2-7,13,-,CASSVGTNYEQYF,TGTGCCAGCAGCGTAGGGACAAACTACGAGCAGTACTTC
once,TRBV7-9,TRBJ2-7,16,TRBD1,CASSSETGPVTYEQYF,TGTGCCAGCAGCTCCGAGACAGGGCCAGTAACCTACGAGCAGTACTTC
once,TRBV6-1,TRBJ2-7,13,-,CASSEVRNYEQYF,TGTGCCAGCAGTGAAGTCAGGAACTACGAGCAGTACTTC
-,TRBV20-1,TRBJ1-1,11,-,CSAPIGTEAFF,TGCAGTGCTCCGATTGGGACTGAAGCTTTCTTT
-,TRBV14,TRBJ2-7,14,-,CASSQDGQFYEQYF,TGTGCCAGCAGCCAAGATGGTCAGTTCTACGAGCAGTACTTC
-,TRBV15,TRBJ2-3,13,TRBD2,CATRGLAEDTQYF,TGTGCCACCAGAGGACTAGCGGAAGATACGCAGTATTTT
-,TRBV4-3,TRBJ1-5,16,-,CASSQESYSGPQPQHF,TGCGCCAGCAGCCAAGAAAGTTATTCGGGGCCCCAGCCCCAGCATTTT
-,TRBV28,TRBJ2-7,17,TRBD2,CASSTPTTSGTPYEQYF,TGTGCCAGCAGTACGCCAACGACTAGCGGGACCCCCTACGAGCAGTACTTC
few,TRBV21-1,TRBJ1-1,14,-,CASSTGPLDTEAFF,TGTGCCAGCAGCACTGGGCCCCTCGACACTGAAGCTTTCTTT
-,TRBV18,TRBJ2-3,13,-,CASSPDSTDTQYF,TGTGCCAGCTCACCGGACAGCACAGATACGCAGTATTTT
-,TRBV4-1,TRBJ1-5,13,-,CASSLDRNQPQHF,TGCGCCAGCAGCCTGGACAGAAATCAGCCCCAGCATTTT
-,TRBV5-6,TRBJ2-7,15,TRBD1,CARRPQTGDTYEQYF,TGTGCCAGGAGACCCCAGACAGGGGACACCTACGAGCAGTACTTC
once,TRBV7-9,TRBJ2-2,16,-,CASSLADRANTGELFF,TGTGCCAGCAGCTTAGCAGACAGAGCCAACACCGGGGAGCTGTTTTTT
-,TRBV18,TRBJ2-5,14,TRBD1,CASSPDRDQETQYF,TGTGCCAGCTCACCGGACAGGGACCAAGAGACCCAGTACTTC
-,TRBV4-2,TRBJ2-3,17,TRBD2,CASSQPLAGAPTDTQYF,TGTGCCAGCAGCCAACCTCTAGCGGGAGCCCCAACAGATACGCAGTATTTT
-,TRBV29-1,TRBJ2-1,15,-,CSVDGDTGSYNEQFF,TGCAGCGTTGATGGGGACACAGGTTCCTACAATGAGCAGTTCTTC
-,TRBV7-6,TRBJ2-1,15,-,CASSLTGSTYNEQFF,TGTGCCAGCAGCTTAACCGGTAGTACCTACAATGAGCAGTTCTTC
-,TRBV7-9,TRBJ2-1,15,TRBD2,CASSPGTSGINEQFF,TGTGCCAGCAGCCCCGGGACTAGCGGGATCAATGAGCAGTTCTTC
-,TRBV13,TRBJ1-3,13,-,CASSLGIGDTIYF,TGTGCCAGCAGCTTAGGGATTGGAGACACCATATATTTT
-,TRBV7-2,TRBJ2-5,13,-,CASSLEEQETQYF,TGTGCCAGCAGCTTGGAAGAGCAAGAGACCCAGTACTTC
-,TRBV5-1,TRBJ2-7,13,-,CASSLVNRLEQYF,TGCGCCAGCAGCTTGGTTAACAGGCTTGAGCAGTACTTC
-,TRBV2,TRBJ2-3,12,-,CASRASTDTQYF,TGTGCCAGCAGGGCCAGCACAGATACGCAGTATTTT
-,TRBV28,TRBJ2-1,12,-,CASPSRLNEQFF,TGTGCCAGTCCTTCCCGACTGAATGAGCAGTTCTTC
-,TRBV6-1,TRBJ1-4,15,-,CASRDPISTNEKLFF,TGTGCCAGCAGAGACCCAATTTCAACTAATGAAAAACTGTTTTTT
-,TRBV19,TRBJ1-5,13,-,CASSPPGPQPQHF,TGTGCCAGTAGTCCCCCCGGGCCCCAGCCCCAGCATTTT